This T cell receptor beta chain originates from a study of vaccination effects on CD4 cells after COVID-19. Study-wide findings and caveats: Among infection- and vaccine-induced clones, marked clonal contraction occurred late after vaccination.

Viral peptide pools were used in the ViraFEST assay to expand antigen-specific CD4+ T cells, and sequencing came afterward. The authors isolated CD4+ T cells after 9 to 10 days of culture. The vaccine recipients had no prior SARS-CoV-2 infection, with negative nucleocapsid antibodies. The CDR3 totals 13 residues. Between the trimmed V and J ends, which lost 2 bases and 7 bases, there was a span of 11 bases. Germline V lookup: CDR1 LNHNV, CDR2 YYDKDF (reference sequence). TCRdb keeps only in-frame clones here, not all; method: immunoSEQ multiplex PCR. The sample lists 35,000 to 45,000 clones; just over 75% were seen once. This clone showed up just once. No antigen is known for it.

The chain employs TRBV15 and TRBJ1-1; possible D gene TRBD1, 6 bases. This TCR came from a human donor who received a COVID-19 vaccine. The starting material was CD4+ T cells from PBMCs cultured with SARS-CoV-2 spike peptides, obtained before COVID-19 vaccination. CDR3 nucleotides: TGTGCCACCAGCAGACCCGGGACATATGAAGCTTTCTTT. Amino acid sequence: CATSRPGTYEAFF.